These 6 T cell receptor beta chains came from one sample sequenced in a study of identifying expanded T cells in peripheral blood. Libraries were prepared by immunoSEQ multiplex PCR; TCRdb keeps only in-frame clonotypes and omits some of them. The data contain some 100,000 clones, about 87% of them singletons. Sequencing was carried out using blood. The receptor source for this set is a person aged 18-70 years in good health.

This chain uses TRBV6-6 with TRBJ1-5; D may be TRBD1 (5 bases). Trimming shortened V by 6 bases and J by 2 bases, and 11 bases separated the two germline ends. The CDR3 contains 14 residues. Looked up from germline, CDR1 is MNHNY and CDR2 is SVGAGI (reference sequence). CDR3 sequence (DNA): TGTGCCAGCAGCCCCGGCAGGGGCAATCAGCCCCAGCATTTT. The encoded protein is CASSPGRGNQPQHF.

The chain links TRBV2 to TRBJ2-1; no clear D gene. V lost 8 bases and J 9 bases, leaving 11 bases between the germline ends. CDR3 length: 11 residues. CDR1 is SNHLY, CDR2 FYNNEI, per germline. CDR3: CASSLAIEQFF. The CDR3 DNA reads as TGTGCCAGCTCCCTTGCGATTGAGCAGTTCTTC.

The CDR3 spells CASSYEGGRKTQYF. For the CDR3, the DNA is TGTGCCAGCAGTTACGAAGGCGGGAGAAAGACCCAGTACTTC. The chain is built from TRBV6-5 and TRBJ2-5; 7 bases map to TRBD2. Per germline, CDR1 MNHEY and CDR2 SVGAGI. V was clipped by 2 bases and J by 6 bases; unmatched bases: 6. The CDR3 is made up of 14 amino acids.

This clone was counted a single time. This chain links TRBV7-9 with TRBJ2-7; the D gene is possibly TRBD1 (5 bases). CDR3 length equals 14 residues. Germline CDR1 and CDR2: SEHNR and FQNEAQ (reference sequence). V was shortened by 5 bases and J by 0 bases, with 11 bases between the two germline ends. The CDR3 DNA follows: TGTGCCAGCAGCCCGAGACAGAGCTCCTACGAGCAGTACTTC. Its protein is CASSPRQSSYEQYF.

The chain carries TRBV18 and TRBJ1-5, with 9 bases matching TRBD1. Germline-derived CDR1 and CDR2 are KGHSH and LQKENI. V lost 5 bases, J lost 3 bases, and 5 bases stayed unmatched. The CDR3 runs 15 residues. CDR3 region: CASSGTGGTNQPQHF. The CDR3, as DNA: TGTGCCAGCTCAGGCACAGGGGGCACCAATCAGCCCCAGCATTTT.

DNA of the CDR3: TGCGCCAGCAGCCAAGACCCGGTTAATGAGCAGTTCTTC. Translating it yields CASSQDPVNEQFF. V usage is TRBV4-3 and J usage is TRBJ2-1, with D unclear. Germline V gene sequence: CDR1 LGHNA, CDR2 YSLEER. Trimming stripped 0 bases from V and 7 bases from J, with 7 bases between. The CDR3 contains 13 residues.